Below, 5 T cell receptor beta chains from the same sample are listed, as sequenced in a study of cytomegalovirus exposure and HLA in healthy donors. The PCR had 60 Vbeta and 13 Jbeta primers. Sequencing was performed with immunoSEQ multiplex PCR; in TCRdb, only in-frame clones are kept and a portion is missing. This table has roughly 160,000 clones, around 69% appearing once. Sequenced material: PBMCs. These receptors were obtained from a man in his sixties in good health and CMV-seronegative.

The gene calls are TRBV28 and TRBJ2-1; D not resolved. The ends were cut back, 7 bases at V and 4 bases at J, with 8 bases in the middle. The CDR3 covers 12 residues. The V gene's germline CDR1 is MDHEN and CDR2 SYDVKM. The CDR3 region has the DNA TGTGCCAGCAACGACATATACAATGAGCAGTTCTTC. It encodes CASNDIYNEQFF.

The V and J genes are TRBV10-3 and TRBJ1-5, with 8 nucleotides matching TRBD1. The germline V gene encodes CDR1 ENHRY and CDR2 SYGVKD. With V trimmed by 6 bases and J by 3 bases, 7 bases remained unmatched. This CDR3 region has 15 residues. The CDR3 DNA reads as TGTGCCATCAGCCAAGACAGGGGTAACAATCAGCCCCAGCATTTT. As protein: CAISQDRGNNQPQHF.

The J gene is TRBJ2-3, the V gene TRBV5-1; no clear D gene. CDR3 size: 13 residues. Germline CDR1 is SGHRS and CDR2 is YFSETQ. The ends were cut back, 3 bases at V and 6 bases at J, with 11 bases in the middle. The CDR3 DNA reads as TGCGCCAGCAGCTCCGGGTTCCCGGATACGCAGTATTTT. This translates into CASSSGFPDTQYF.

This chain links TRBV6-4 with TRBJ1-5; 9 bases are shared with TRBD1. V trimming: 7 bases; J trimming: 2 bases; junction bases outside the gene matches: 9. The CDR3 is 16 residues long. Germline CDR1 reads MRHNA; CDR2 reads SNTAGT. CDR3 DNA: TGTGCCAGCAACAACAGGGGGCGCGGGCGCAATCAGCCCCAGCATTTT. Encoded protein: CASNNRGRGRNQPQHF.

This chain connects TRBV28 to TRBJ2-1, with 7 bases that match TRBD2. Germline V gene data show CDR1 as MDHEN and CDR2 as SYDVKM. The J segment lost 4 bases and the V segment lost 2 bases, leaving 2 bases of the junction unmatched. The CDR3 sequence is 14 residues long. CDR3 DNA sequence: TGTGCCAGCAGTTTACTGGGGGGGTACAATGAGCAGTTCTTC. Its protein is CASSLLGGYNEQFF.